Presented here are 17 T cell receptor beta chains from one specimen sequenced in a study of CD8+ T cells in alopecia areata. Sequencing relied on a cDNA template that was reverse transcribed from extracted RNA. The assay was immunoSEQ multiplex PCR, and TCRdb's table has in-frame clones only and misses some. The table lists roughly 250,000 clones, 67% of them singletons, with 1.2% in the top ten. The sample consisted of CD4+ T cells sorted from blood, taken at week 0. The receptors shown here come from a human donor with alopecia areata.

The V gene is TRBV19, the J gene TRBJ2-4; 8 bases align to TRBD2. The CDR3 covers 15 residues. Germline CDR1 LNHDA, CDR2 SQIVND (reference sequence). Germline trimming cut 4 bases from V and 0 bases from J; bases unmatched to any gene: 2. CDR3 nucleotide sequence: TGTGCCAGTAGTACAGGACTAGCAGCCAAAAACATTCAGTACTTC. Amino acid sequence: CASSTGLAAKNIQYF.

The chain combines TRBV5-6 with TRBJ1-6; D possibly corresponds to TRBD1 (6 bases). This CDR3 region has 17 residues. The V end lost 0 bases, the J end lost 10 bases, and 20 bases lay between the germline ends. CDR1 is SGHDT and CDR2 is YYEEEE in the germline V gene. CDR3 DNA: TGTGCCAGCAGCTTGGGACTGGACAGACCCTCGGGCTCACCCCTCCACTTT. This sequence encodes CASSLGLDRPSGSPLHF.

For this clone: Distinct nucleotide sequences in the sample also encode this CDR3. J is TRBJ2-3 and V is TRBV29-1; D is undetermined. CDR1 and CDR2 (germline): SQVTM, ANQGSEA. The CDR3 is 12 residues long. V shed 4 bases and J shed 2 bases, with 7 bases lying between them. CDR3 sequence (DNA): TGCAGCGTTGTAGGATTCACAGATACGCAGTATTTT. Its translation: CSVVGFTDTQYF.

The chain uses TRBV25-1 and TRBJ2-7, with 9 bases fitting TRBD2. Germline assignment: CDR1 MGHDK and CDR2 SYGVNS. The CDR3 totals 12 residues. The J segment lost 9 bases and the V segment lost 2 bases, leaving 2 bases of the junction unmatched. This chain's CDR3 is CASSEGGRVQYF. CDR3 DNA sequence: TGTGCCAGCAGTGAAGGCGGGAGGGTGCAGTACTTC.

The chain recombines TRBV9 with TRBJ2-7; 9 nucleotides align to TRBD1. Looked up from germline, CDR1 is SGDLS and CDR2 is YYNGEE. The CDR3 is 14 amino acids. Germline trimming cut 2 bases from V and 5 bases from J; bases unmatched to any gene: 5. CDR3 residues: CASSVGTGRNEQYF. The CDR3 region has the DNA TGTGCCAGCAGCGTGGGGACAGGGAGGAACGAGCAGTACTTC.

The V call is TRBV28, the J call TRBJ1-2; D ambiguous. V lost 5 bases to trimming and J lost 5 bases, with 9 bases between them. The CDR3 extends over 12 amino acids. The germline V gene encodes CDR1 MDHEN and CDR2 SYDVKM. The DNA for the CDR3 is TGTGCCAGCAGTCTCGGGATGTATGGCTACACCTTC. It translates to CASSLGMYGYTF.

This clone occurred a few times. The chain employs TRBV30 and TRBJ2-2; TRBD2 aligns across 7 bases. CDR3 length: 14 amino acids. V lost 3 bases to trimming and J lost 1 base; unmatched junction nucleotides: 2. Per the germline V gene, CDR1 is GTSNPN and CDR2 is SVGIG (reference sequence). This chain's CDR3 is CAWRRGMNTGELFF. In DNA form, the CDR3 reads TGTGCCTGGAGGCGGGGGATGAACACCGGGGAGCTGTTTTTT.

This chain links TRBV9 with TRBJ2-4; perhaps TRBD1 as D (7 bases). The V end was cut by 4 bases, the J end by 7 bases, with 15 bases between. The CDR3 spans 14 residues. Germline assignment: CDR1 SGDLS and CDR2 YYNGEE. CDR3 in DNA: TGTGCCAGCAGCATCAGGGGGGCTCGGAACATTCAGTACTTC. It translates to CASSIRGARNIQYF.

The J gene is TRBJ2-1, the V gene TRBV6-5; TRBD2 agrees at 7 bases. Germline V lookup: CDR1 MNHEY, CDR2 SVGAGI. The ends lost 6 bases at V and 8 bases at J; junction bases unmatched: 10. This CDR3 has 14 residues. In nucleotides, the CDR3 is TGTGCCAGCAGGGAAGGACTAGTCCCACATGAGCAGTTCTTC. Encoded protein: CASREGLVPHEQFF.

Only a few counts were recorded for this clone. The genes are TRBV29-1 and TRBJ2-3; D is ambiguous. The germline V gene encodes CDR1 SQVTM and CDR2 ANQGSEA. V gave up 5 bases and J gave up 1 base, with 16 bases separating them. The CDR3 runs to 15 residues. CDR3 DNA sequence: TGCAGCGTTTTCAATACCCGAAGCGGCACAGATACGCAGTATTTT. It encodes CSVFNTRSGTDTQYF.

The chain combines TRBV9 with TRBJ1-3, with unresolved D. The CDR3 consists of 14 residues. Germline-derived CDR1 and CDR2 are SGDLS and YYNGEE. Trimming removed 2 bases from V and 4 bases from J, with 10 bases in between. CDR3 sequence reads: CASSVSGRGNTIYF. In DNA, the CDR3 is TGTGCCAGCAGCGTGTCAGGTCGGGGAAACACCATATATTTT.

The rearrangement uses TRBV6-5 and TRBJ1-1; D gene uncertain. Germline V gives CDR1 MNHEY, CDR2 SVGAGI. The CDR3 runs to 13 residues. Trimming left V 5 bases short and J 4 bases short, with 11 bases between. In nucleotides, the CDR3 is TGTGCCAGCAGTCAGGACGTCCTCACTGAAGCTTTCTTT. Its translation: CASSQDVLTEAFF.

This clone was seen a single time. This chain uses TRBV30 with TRBJ1-6, with D possibly TRBD1 on 5 matching bases. V was pared by 5 bases and J by 3 bases, with 11 bases between. CDR1 is GTSNPN and CDR2 is SVGIG in the germline V gene (reference sequence). The CDR3 is made up of 14 amino acids. CDR3 sequence (DNA): TGTGCCTGGCGACAGAGGGTCTATAATTCACCCCTCCACTTT. It yields the protein CAWRQRVYNSPLHF.

The chain recombines TRBV28 with TRBJ2-3, with a tentative D call TRBD2 (5 bases). The CDR3 is made up of 13 amino acids. CDR1 and CDR2 (germline): MDHEN, SYDVKM. V lost 6 bases and J lost 3, with 10 bases in between. CDR3 bases: TGTGCCAGCAGCGGGGTGGGGACAGATACGCAGTATTTT. Translated: CASSGVGTDTQYF. Complete variable domain (other parts from reference TRBV28 and TRBJ2-3): DVKVTQSSRYLVKRTGEKVFLECVQDMDHENMFWYRQDPGLGLRLIYFSYDVKMKEKGDIPEGYSVSREKKERFSLILESASTNQTSMYLCASSGVGTDTQYFGPGTRLTVL.

This clone was seen a handful of times. The chain has TRBV2 and TRBJ1-2; the D is unclear. The CDR3 is made up of 13 amino acids. V was cut by 7 bases and J by 4 bases, with 13 bases left in between. Per germline, CDR1 SNHLY and CDR2 FYNNEI. The CDR3 DNA follows: TGTGCCAGCAATAAGGACGGAATCTATGGCTACACCTTC. This codes for CASNKDGIYGYTF.

The chain links TRBV11-2 to TRBJ2-3; maybe TRBD1 (6 bases). There are 17 residues in the CDR3. Trimming shortened V by 5 bases and J by 4 bases, and 22 bases separated the two germline ends. CDR1 and CDR2 (germline): SGHAT, FQNNGV. The CDR3: CASSRLQGPNRPDTQYF. In DNA, the CDR3 is TGTGCCAGCAGCCGCCTTCAGGGGCCCAACCGTCCAGATACGCAGTATTTT.

The chain employs TRBV5-1 and TRBJ1-2, with TRBD1 matching over 7 bases. The CDR3 length is 14 residues. The V gene's germline CDR1 is SGHRS and CDR2 YFSETQ. The ends lost 4 bases at V and 4 bases at J; junction bases unmatched: 7. DNA for the CDR3: TGCGCCAGCAGCGGGAGGACAGGCAGCTATGGCTACACCTTC. Protein sequence: CASSGRTGSYGYTF. Drawing the rest from reference TRBV5-1 and TRBJ1-2, the complete variable domain is KAGVTQTPRYLIKTRGQQVTLSCSPISGHRSVSWYQQTPGQGLQFLFEYFSETQRNKGNFPGRFSGRQFSNSRSEMNVSTLELGDSALYLCASSGRTGSYGYTFGSGTRLTVV.